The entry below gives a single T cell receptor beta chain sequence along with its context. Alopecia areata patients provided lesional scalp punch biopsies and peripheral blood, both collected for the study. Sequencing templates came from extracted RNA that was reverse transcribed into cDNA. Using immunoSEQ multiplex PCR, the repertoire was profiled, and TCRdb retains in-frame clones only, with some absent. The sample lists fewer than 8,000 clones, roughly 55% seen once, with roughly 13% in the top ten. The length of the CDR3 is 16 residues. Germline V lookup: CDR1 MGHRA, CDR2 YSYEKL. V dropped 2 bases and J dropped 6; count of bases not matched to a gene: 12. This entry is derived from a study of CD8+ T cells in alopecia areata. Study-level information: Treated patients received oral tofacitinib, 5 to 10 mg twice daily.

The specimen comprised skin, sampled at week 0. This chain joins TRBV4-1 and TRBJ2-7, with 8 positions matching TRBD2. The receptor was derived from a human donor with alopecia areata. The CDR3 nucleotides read TGCGCCAGCAGCCAATCCTTTAGCGGGAATACAGGCGAGCAGTACTTC. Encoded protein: CASSQSFSGNTGEQYF.